This TCR beta chain was recorded in a study of cytomegalovirus exposure and HLA in healthy donors. The study's findings and limits: Association of roughly 17,000 TCR beta sequences with HLA alleles was found at 0.05 false discovery rate in a later analysis. Across HLA loci, a later analysis found differing TCR association rates, with DRB1 most and HLA-C fewest. Most of the CMV-associated TCR beta chains (in a later analysis) appeared to be HLA-restricted.

The CDR3 spans 17 residues. Germline CDR1 SGHNT, CDR2 YENEEA. V lost 5 bases, J lost 1 base, and 11 bases stayed unmatched. While unrecorded immune exposures were likely, the donors were nominally healthy when sampled. Primers included in the PCR were 60 Vbeta and 13 Jbeta primers. Clones were read by immunoSEQ multiplex PCR, and TCRdb kept only the in-frame ones, dropping some. The repertoire holds about 180,000 clones, with over 70% as singletons. Of note for this clone: What it binds is not known.

The sample consisted of PBMCs. The TCR originated in a boy aged 2 to 9 in good health and CMV-seronegative. The V gene is TRBV11-3, the J gene TRBJ2-5; 9 bases fit TRBD1. This CDR3 is CASSPSPRDRVQETQYF. The CDR3 region has the DNA TGTGCCAGCAGCCCAAGTCCTAGGGACAGGGTCCAAGAGACCCAGTACTTC.